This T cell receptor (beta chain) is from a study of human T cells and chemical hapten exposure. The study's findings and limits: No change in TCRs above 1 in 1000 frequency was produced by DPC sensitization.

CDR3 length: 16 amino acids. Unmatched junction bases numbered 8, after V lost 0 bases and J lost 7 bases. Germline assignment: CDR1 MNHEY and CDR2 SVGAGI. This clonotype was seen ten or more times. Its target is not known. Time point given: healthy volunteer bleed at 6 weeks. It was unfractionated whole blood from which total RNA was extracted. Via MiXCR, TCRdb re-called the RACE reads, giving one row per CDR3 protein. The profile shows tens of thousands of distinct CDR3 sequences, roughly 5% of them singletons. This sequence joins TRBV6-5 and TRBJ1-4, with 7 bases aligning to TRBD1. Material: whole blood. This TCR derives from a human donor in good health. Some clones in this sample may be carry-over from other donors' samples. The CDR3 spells CASSYSPTGEGEKLFF. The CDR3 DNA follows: TGTGCCAGCAGTTACTCGCCCACAGGGGAGGGTGAAAAACTGTTTTTT.